Below, one TCR beta chain is given with its context. Germline is not matched at one junction end, which may reflect a read error. Using a constant-region primer together with ProtoScript II reverse transcriptase, TCR beta cDNA was made from roughly 500 ng of total RNA. For TCR beta, libraries were produced by three nested multiplex PCR rounds using slightly modified ARM-PCR. For around 11 cycles apiece, the opening two PCR rounds ran with TRBV1-TRBV30 forward primers and a C-beta reverse primer. From the multiplex PCR reads, TCRdb called clonotypes with MiXCR, one entry per CDR3 protein. The table includes tens of thousands of distinct CDR3 sequences, over 70% detected once. The sample originates from a study of tumor-infiltrating lymphocytes in primary liver carcinoma. Study in general: The cohort included men and women aged 30 to 69 years. The yield of productive TCRbeta reads per sample was roughly 3.5 to 7.13 million and was similar across tissue types.

Each 20-30 mg portion of unsorted bulk tissue served as the source for co-extraction of RNA and DNA. CDR1 and CDR2 from the germline V gene are SGHAT and FQNNGV. The CDR3 is made up of 15 amino acids. The sequenced sample was liver tumor tissue from sampling region 4. Noted subset: tumor region T4, right-lateral pole. The receptor comes from a woman in her sixties or seventies with primary liver carcinoma and hepatitis B virus infection. The rearrangement links TRBV11-2 to TRBJ2-1; TRBD2 aligns across 8 bases. CDR3 loop: CASGMGLVAYNDQFF. The CDR3 DNA sequence: TGTGCCAGCGGCATGGGACTAGTGGCATACAATGATCAGTTCTTC. The full variable domain, in which reference TRBV11-2 and TRBJ2-1 provide the parts outside the CDR3, is EAGVAQSPRYKIIEKRQSVAFWCNPISGHATLYWYQQILGQGPKLLIQFQNNGVVDDSQLPKDRFSAERLKGVDSTLKIQPAKLEDSAVYLCASGMGLVAYNDQFFGPGTRLTVL.